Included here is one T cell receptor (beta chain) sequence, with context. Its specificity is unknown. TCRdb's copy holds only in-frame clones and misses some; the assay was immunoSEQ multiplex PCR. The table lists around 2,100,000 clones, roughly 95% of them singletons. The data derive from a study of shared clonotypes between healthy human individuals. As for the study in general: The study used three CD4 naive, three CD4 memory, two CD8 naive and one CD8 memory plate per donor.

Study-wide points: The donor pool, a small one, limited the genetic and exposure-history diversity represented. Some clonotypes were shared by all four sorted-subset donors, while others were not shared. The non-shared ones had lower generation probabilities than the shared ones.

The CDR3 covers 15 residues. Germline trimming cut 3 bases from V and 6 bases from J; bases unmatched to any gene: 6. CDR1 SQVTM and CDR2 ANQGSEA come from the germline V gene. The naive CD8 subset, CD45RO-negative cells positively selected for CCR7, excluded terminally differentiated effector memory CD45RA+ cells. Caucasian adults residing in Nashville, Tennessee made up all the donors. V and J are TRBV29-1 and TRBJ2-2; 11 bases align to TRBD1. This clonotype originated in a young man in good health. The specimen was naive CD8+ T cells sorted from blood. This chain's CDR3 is CSVDPGQGAAGELFF. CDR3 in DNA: TGCAGCGTTGACCCAGGACAGGGGGCTGCCGGGGAGCTGTTTTTT.